Below, one TCR beta chain is given with its context. Its antigen remains unknown. The data originate from a study of siplizumab effects on memory and regulatory T cells. Overall study results and limits: Proliferating Tregs from siplizumab cultures lacked functional confirmation of suppression. The authors could not assign a naive or memory phenotype to roughly 75-96% of proliferating CD4+ or CD8+ clones.

CDR3 length: 13 amino acids. Germline CDR1 reads SEHNR; CDR2 reads FQNEAQ (reference sequence). Trimming left V 2 bases short and J 1 base short, with 2 bases between. TCRdb's table, derived via immunoSEQ multiplex PCR, lists solely in-frame clones and lacks some. The table lists more than 95,000 clones, roughly 92% of them singletons. Sample: Tregs sorted from blood. The receptor was derived from a human donor in good health. The chain joins TRBV7-9 to TRBJ1-4; D not resolved. The CDR3 nucleotides read TGTGCCAGCAGCTTACAAACTAATGAAAAACTGTTTTTT. Translation gives CASSLQTNEKLFF.